The entry that follows covers one TCR beta chain sequence. What it binds is not known. Vbeta (60) and Jbeta (13) primers were used in the PCR. Measured with immunoSEQ multiplex PCR; TCRdb has only the in-frame clones, and not every one. The repertoire consists of about 190,000 clones, with almost 80% occurring once and the leading ten covering about 1.6%. This specimen comes from a study of cytomegalovirus exposure and HLA in healthy donors. Study-wide results and caveats: CMV serostatus was the only immune exposure information that was available.

Trimming cost V 3 bases and J 8 bases; bases outside gene matches: 3. From germline, CDR1 is SGHAT and CDR2 FQNNGV. CDR3 length equals 12 residues. This sequence joins TRBV11-2 and TRBJ2-5; 7 nucleotides line up with TRBD1. The TCR originated in a woman aged 18 to 35 in good health and CMV-seronegative. Sequencing input: PBMCs. Here the CDR3 reads CASSLGQRTQYF. In nucleotides, the CDR3 is TGTGCCAGCAGCTTGGGACAGAGAACCCAGTACTTC.